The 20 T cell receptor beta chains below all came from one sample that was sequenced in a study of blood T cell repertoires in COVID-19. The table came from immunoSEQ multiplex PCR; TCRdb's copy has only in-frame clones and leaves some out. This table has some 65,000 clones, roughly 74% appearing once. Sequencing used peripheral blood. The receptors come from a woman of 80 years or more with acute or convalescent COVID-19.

Here the CDR3 DNA reads TGTGCCAGCAGCATAGGGACTAGCGGGAGAGATACGCAGTATTTT. Translation: CASSIGTSGRDTQYF. This chain joins TRBV11-2 and TRBJ2-3; 14 bases match TRBD2. The trim removed 5 bases at V and 5 bases at J, leaving 3 bases unmatched. The CDR3 consists of 15 residues. Germline lookup yields CDR1 SGHAT and CDR2 FQNNGV.

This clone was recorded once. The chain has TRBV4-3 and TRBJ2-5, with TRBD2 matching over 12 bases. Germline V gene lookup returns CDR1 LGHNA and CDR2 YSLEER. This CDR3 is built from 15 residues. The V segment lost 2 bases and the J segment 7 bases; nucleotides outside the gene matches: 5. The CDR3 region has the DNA TGCGCCAGCAGCCAACAGACTAGCGGGGGTGGGACCCAGTACTTC. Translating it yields CASSQQTSGGGTQYF.

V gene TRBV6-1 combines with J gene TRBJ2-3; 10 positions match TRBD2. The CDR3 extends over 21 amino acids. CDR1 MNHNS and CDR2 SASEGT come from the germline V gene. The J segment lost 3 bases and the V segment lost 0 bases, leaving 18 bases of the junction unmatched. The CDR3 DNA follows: TGTGCCAGCAGTGAAGCGTACGGCCTAGGACTAGCGGAAAGATCGACAGATACGCAGTATTTT. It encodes CASSEAYGLGLAERSTDTQYF.

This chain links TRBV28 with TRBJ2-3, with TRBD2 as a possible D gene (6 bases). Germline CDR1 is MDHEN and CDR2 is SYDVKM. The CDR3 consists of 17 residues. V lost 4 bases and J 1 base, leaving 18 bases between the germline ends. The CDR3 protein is CASSSPRGRDRTDTQYF. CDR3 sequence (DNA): TGTGCCAGCAGTTCTCCCCGTGGGCGGGACCGCACAGATACGCAGTATTTT.

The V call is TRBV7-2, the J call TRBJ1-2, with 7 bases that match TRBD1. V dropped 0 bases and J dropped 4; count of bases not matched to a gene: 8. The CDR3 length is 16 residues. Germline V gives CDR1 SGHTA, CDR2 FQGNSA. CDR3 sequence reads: CASSLATGAFIYGYTF. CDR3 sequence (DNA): TGTGCCAGCAGCTTAGCAACAGGGGCCTTCATCTATGGCTACACCTTC.

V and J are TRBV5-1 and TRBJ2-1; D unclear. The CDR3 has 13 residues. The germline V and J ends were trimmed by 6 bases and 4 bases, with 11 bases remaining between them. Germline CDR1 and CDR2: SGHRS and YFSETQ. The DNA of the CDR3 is TGCGCCAGCACCTACCCAGGTTACAATGAGCAGTTCTTC. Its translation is CASTYPGYNEQFF.

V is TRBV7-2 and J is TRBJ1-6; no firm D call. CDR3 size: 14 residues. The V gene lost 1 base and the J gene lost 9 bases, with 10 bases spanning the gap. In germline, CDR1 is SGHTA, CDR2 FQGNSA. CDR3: CASSLVLELSPLHF. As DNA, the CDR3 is TGTGCCAGCAGCTTAGTTCTCGAGCTTTCACCCCTCCACTTT.

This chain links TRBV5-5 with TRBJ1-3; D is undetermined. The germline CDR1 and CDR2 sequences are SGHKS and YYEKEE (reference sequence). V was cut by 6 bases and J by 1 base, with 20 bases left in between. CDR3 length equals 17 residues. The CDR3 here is CASTRTSLSGSGNTIYF. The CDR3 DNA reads TGTGCCAGCACGAGGACTTCCCTATCTGGTTCTGGAAACACCATATATTTT. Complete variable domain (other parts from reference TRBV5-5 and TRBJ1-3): DAGVTQSPTHLIKTRGQQVTLRCSPISGHKSVSWYQQVLGQGPQFIFQYYEKEERGRGNFPDRFSARQFPNYSSELNVNALLLGDSALYLCASTRTSLSGSGNTIYFGEGSWLTVV.

As DNA, the CDR3 is TGTGCCAGCAGCTTGGCGATGGGACTAGCGGGAGAGTTAAGCAATGAGCAGTTCTTC. This codes for CASSLAMGLAGELSNEQFF. This chain links TRBV5-6 with TRBJ2-1; 14 nucleotides match TRBD2. The CDR3 contains 19 residues. Trimming removed 0 bases from V and 6 bases from J; junction bases left unmatched: 11. CDR1 is SGHDT, CDR2 YYEEEE, per germline.

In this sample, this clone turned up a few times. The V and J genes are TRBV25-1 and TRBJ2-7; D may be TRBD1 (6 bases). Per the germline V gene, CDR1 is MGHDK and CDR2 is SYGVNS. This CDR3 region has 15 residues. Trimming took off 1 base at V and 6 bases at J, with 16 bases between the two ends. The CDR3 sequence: CASSELQGTGSEQYF. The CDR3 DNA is TGTGCCAGCAGTGAATTACAGGGAACTGGAAGCGAGCAGTACTTC.

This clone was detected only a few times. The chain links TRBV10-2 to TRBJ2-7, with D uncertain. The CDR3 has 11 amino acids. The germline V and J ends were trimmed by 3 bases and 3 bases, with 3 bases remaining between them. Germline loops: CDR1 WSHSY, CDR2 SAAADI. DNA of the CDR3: TGCGCCAGCAGTGACCTCTACGAGCAGTACTTC. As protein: CASSDLYEQYF.

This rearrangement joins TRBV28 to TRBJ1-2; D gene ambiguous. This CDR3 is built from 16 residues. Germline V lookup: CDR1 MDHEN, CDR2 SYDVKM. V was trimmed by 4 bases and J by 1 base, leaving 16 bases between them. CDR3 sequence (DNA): TGTGCCAGCAGTTCCCCGTCCCGGGGAAGTAACTATGGCTACACCTTC. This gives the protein CASSSPSRGSNYGYTF.

Written as DNA, the CDR3 is TGTGCCAGCAGTGAATTTCTTACGGGCACTGAAGCTTTCTTT. Translating gives CASSEFLTGTEAFF. The chain employs TRBV2 and TRBJ1-1, with unresolved D. CDR1 is SNHLY, CDR2 FYNNEI, per germline. This CDR3 region has 14 residues. The ends were cut back, 2 bases at V and 4 bases at J, with 11 bases in the middle.

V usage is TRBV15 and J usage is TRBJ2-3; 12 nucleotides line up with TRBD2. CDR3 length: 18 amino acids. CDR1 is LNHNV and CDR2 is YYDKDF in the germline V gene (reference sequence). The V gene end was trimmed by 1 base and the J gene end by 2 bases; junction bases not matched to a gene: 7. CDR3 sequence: CATSRAGASGRVTDTQYF. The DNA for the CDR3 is TGTGCCACCAGCAGAGCGGGGGCTAGCGGGAGGGTCACAGATACGCAGTATTTT.

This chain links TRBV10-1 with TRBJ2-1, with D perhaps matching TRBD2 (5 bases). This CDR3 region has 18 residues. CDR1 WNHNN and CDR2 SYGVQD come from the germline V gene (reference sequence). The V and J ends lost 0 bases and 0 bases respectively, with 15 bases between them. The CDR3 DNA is TGCGCCAGCAGTGAGTCGGTGGGAGCGGCCAGCTCCTACAATGAGCAGTTCTTC. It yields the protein CASSESVGAASSYNEQFF.

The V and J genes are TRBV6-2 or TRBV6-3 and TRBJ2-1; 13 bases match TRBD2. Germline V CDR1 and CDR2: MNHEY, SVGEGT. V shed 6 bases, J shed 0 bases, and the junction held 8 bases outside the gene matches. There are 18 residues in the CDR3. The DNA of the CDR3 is TGTGCCAGCAGCCGACTAGCGGGAGGTACCAGCTCCTACAATGAGCAGTTCTTC. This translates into CASSRLAGGTSSYNEQFF.

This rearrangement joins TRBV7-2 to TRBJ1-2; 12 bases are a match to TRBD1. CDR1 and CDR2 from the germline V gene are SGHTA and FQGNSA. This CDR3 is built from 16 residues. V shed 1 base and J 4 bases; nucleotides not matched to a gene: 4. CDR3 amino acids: CASSLGGTGGIYGYTF. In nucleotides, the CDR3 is TGTGCCAGCAGCTTAGGGGGGACAGGGGGCATCTATGGCTACACCTTC. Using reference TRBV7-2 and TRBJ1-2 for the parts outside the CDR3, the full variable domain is GAGVSQSPSNKVTEKGKDVELRCDPISGHTALYWYRQSLGQGLEFLIYFQGNSAPDKSGLPSDRFSAERTGGSVSTLTIQRTQQEDSAVYLCASSLGGTGGIYGYTFGSGTRLTVV.

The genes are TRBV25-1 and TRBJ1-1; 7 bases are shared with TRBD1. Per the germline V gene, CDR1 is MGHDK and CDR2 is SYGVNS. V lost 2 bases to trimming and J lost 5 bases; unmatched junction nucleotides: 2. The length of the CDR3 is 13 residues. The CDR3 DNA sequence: TGTGCCAGCAGTGAAAGGGGGCTTACTGAAGCTTTCTTT. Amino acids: CASSERGLTEAFF.

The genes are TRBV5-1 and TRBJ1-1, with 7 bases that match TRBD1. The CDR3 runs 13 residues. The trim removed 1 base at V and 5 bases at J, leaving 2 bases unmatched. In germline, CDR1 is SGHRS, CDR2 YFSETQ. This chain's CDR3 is CASSLQGGTEAFF. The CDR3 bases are TGCGCCAGCAGCTTGCAGGGGGGAACTGAAGCTTTCTTT.

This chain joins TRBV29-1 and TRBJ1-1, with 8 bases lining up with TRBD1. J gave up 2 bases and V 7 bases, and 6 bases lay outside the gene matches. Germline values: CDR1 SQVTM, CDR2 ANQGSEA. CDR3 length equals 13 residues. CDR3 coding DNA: TGCAGCGGGGGGGACAGGTTTAACACTGAAGCTTTCTTT. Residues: CSGGDRFNTEAFF. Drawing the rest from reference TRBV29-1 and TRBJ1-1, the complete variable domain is SAVISQKPSRDICQRGTSLTIQCQVDSQVTMMFWYRQQPGQSLTLIATANQGSEATYESGFVIDKFPISRPNLTFSTLTVSNMSPEDSSIYLCSGGDRFNTEAFFGQGTRLTVV.